The rows below give T cell receptor beta chains drawn from one sample of a study of shared clonotypes between healthy human individuals. Repertoires were generated with immunoSEQ multiplex PCR, while TCRdb's copy carries only in-frame clones and drops some. The top ten clones hold over 1.5% of a sample with around 1.9 million clones, just over 90% of them seen once. Sequencing used naive CD8+ T cells from PBMCs. These receptors were collected from a man between 18 and 29 years old in good health. Some clones in this sample may be carry-over from other donors' samples. The CDR3 runs from the conserved cysteine through the conserved F or W. A D gene is named only where the DNA matches it firmly. Not all rows give a size; the values are once, few, many and, for expanded clones, a class.

D gene,V gene,clone size,J gene,CDR3 protein,CDR3 DNA
TRBD1,TRBV25-1,.,TRBJ2-2,CATRQETGGPGELFF,TGTGCCACCCGCCAAGAGACAGGGGGTCCCGGGGAGCTGTTTTTT
.,TRBV28,once,TRBJ2-7,CASSSQGTNPYEQYF,TGTGCCAGCAGTTCGCAGGGTACCAACCCCTACGAGCAGTACTTC
.,TRBV27,.,TRBJ1-1,CASGLTLDSPAFF,TGTGCCAGCGGATTAACCCTGGACAGCCCAGCTTTCTTT
.,TRBV6-5,.,TRBJ2-7,CASSKFRVPYEQYF,TGTGCCAGCAGTAAGTTCAGGGTTCCCTACGAGCAGTACTTC
.,TRBV4-1,.,TRBJ2-3,CASSQDGERKGTDTQYF,TGCGCCAGCAGCCAGGACGGGGAGCGGAAAGGCACAGATACGCAGTATTTT
TRBD2,TRBV28,.,TRBJ2-7,CASSFLASGYEQYF,TGTGCCAGCAGTTTTTTGGCTAGCGGATACGAGCAGTACTTC
.,TRBV19,.,TRBJ2-7,CASTSPQDEQYF,TGTGCCAGTACCTCCCCCCAGGACGAGCAGTACTTC
.,TRBV2,.,TRBJ1-4,CASRDGGRDEKLFF,TGTGCCAGCAGGGACGGGGGGCGAGATGAAAAACTGTTTTTT
.,TRBV27,.,TRBJ2-7,CASSLFLGYEQYF,TGTGCCAGCAGTTTATTTTTGGGCTACGAGCAGTACTTC
TRBD2,TRBV11-2,.,TRBJ2-7,CASSLSLAGSEQYF,TGTGCCAGCAGCTTAAGTCTAGCGGGTTCCGAGCAGTACTTC
.,TRBV28,.,TRBJ1-2,CASSFARGGGYTF,TGTGCCAGCAGTTTTGCAAGGGGTGGTGGCTACACCTTC
TRBD1,TRBV5-1,few,TRBJ1-2,CASSFIGFGTANYGYTF,TGCGCCAGCAGCTTTATCGGGTTCGGGACAGCCAACTATGGCTACACCTTC
.,TRBV7-2,.,TRBJ2-1,CASSLVSSNEQFF,TGTGCCAGCAGCTTGGTCTCATCCAATGAGCAGTTCTTC
.,TRBV4-1,.,TRBJ2-7,CASSHRASSYEQYF,TGCGCCAGCAGCCACAGGGCAAGCTCCTACGAGCAGTACTTC
.,TRBV9,.,TRBJ2-6,CASSVRTAEVSGANVLTF,TGTGCCAGCAGCGTGCGGACGGCCGAGGTATCTGGGGCCAACGTCCTGACTTTC
.,TRBV20-1,.,TRBJ2-2,CSAGFGRELFF,TGCAGTGCAGGGTTCGGCCGGGAGCTGTTTTTT
.,TRBV7-9,.,TRBJ2-3,CASSLIERLADPDTQYF,TGTGCCAGCAGCTTAATTGAGCGTCTAGCCGACCCAGATACGCAGTATTTT
TRBD2,TRBV4-1,.,TRBJ2-3,CASSGTSGRADVTDTQYF,TGCGCCAGCAGCGGGACTAGCGGGAGGGCGGACGTCACAGATACGCAGTATTTT
TRBD2,TRBV4-1,.,TRBJ2-7,CASSQERLAGVYEQYF,TGCGCCAGCAGCCAAGAGAGACTAGCGGGAGTTTACGAGCAGTACTTC
.,TRBV5-1,.,TRBJ1-1,CASSGGVAEAFF,TGCGCCAGCAGCGGGGGGGTAGCTGAAGCTTTCTTT
.,TRBV5-1,.,TRBJ2-3,CASSLDPGGIGTDTQYF,TGCGCCAGCAGCTTGGACCCCGGGGGCATTGGCACAGATACGCAGTATTTT
TRBD2,TRBV7-9,few,TRBJ2-1,CASSPRDYTYNEQFF,TGTGCCAGCAGCCCCCGGGACTACACATACAATGAGCAGTTCTTC
.,TRBV28,.,TRBJ1-2,CASTLRGAQYGYTF,TGTGCCAGCACCTTACGGGGGGCGCAGTATGGCTACACCTTC
.,TRBV11-2,.,TRBJ2-1,CASSLDRRGSRHEQFF,TGTGCCAGCAGCTTAGATCGACGGGGGAGTCGCCATGAGCAGTTCTTC
.,TRBV7-9,.,TRBJ2-5,CASSLDGEETQYF,TGTGCCAGCAGCTTAGACGGAGAAGAGACCCAGTACTTC
.,TRBV27,.,TRBJ1-3,CASSSRTDPRDTIYF,TGTGCCAGCAGTTCTAGGACGGATCCACGTGACACCATATATTTT
TRBD2,TRBV4-1,.,TRBJ2-7,CASSQAYATSGAYEQYF,TGCGCCAGCAGCCAGGCCTACGCGACTAGCGGAGCCTACGAGCAGTACTTC
.,TRBV6-6,.,TRBJ2-7,CASSYSPGSGSYEQYF,TGTGCCAGCAGTTACTCTCCAGGGAGTGGATCCTACGAGCAGTACTTC
.,TRBV12-5,.,TRBJ2-5,CASGLGLQETQYF,TGTGCTAGTGGTTTGGGTCTCCAAGAGACCCAGTACTTC
.,TRBV6-5,.,TRBJ2-1,CASSFLRTSNEQFF,TGTGCCAGCAGTTTTCTTCGGACTTCCAATGAGCAGTTCTTC
.,TRBV28,.,TRBJ1-3,CASSPPGNGNTIYF,TGTGCCAGCAGTCCCCCAGGGAACGGAAACACCATATATTTT
.,TRBV5-1,.,TRBJ1-2,CASSLGAGYGYTF,TGCGCCAGCAGTCTGGGGGCTGGCTATGGCTACACCTTC
.,TRBV7-9,.,TRBJ2-2,CASSLFGVQGTGELFF,TGTGCCAGCAGCTTGTTTGGGGTCCAGGGCACCGGGGAGCTGTTTTTT
TRBD2,TRBV27,.,TRBJ2-7,CASSRAGAYEQYF,TGTGCCAGCAGTAGAGCGGGAGCCTACGAGCAGTACTTC
.,TRBV7-3,.,TRBJ2-7,CASSLGAGPSYEQYF,TGTGCCAGCAGCTTAGGGGCTGGGCCGTCCTACGAGCAGTACTTC
.,TRBV5-4,.,TRBJ2-5,CASSQYPVQVQETQYF,TGTGCCAGCAGCCAATACCCGGTGCAGGTACAAGAGACCCAGTACTTC
.,TRBV4-1,.,TRBJ1-5,CASSVRLGDGNQPQHF,TGCGCCAGCAGCGTACGGTTGGGGGATGGCAATCAGCCCCAGCATTTT
.,TRBV7-8,.,TRBJ1-1,CASSPSRGVNTEAFF,TGTGCCAGCAGCCCCTCCCGGGGGGTGAACACTGAAGCTTTCTTT
TRBD1,TRBV29-1,.,TRBJ2-5,CSVPLSGTGARETQYF,TGCAGCGTTCCCCTTTCCGGGACAGGGGCCCGAGAGACCCAGTACTTC
.,TRBV19,.,TRBJ1-1,CATSGDTEAFF,TGTGCCACCAGCGGGGACACTGAAGCTTTCTTT
.,TRBV29-1,.,TRBJ2-1,CSVDKDLSYNEQFF,TGCAGCGTGGACAAGGACCTCTCCTACAATGAGCAGTTCTTC
.,TRBV7-9,.,TRBJ2-1,CASSLEGRSSYNEQFF,TGTGCCAGCAGCTTAGAGGGCAGAAGTTCCTACAATGAGCAGTTCTTC
.,TRBV15,.,TRBJ2-4,CATSSQNREKNIQYF,TGTGCCACCAGCAGCCAAAACAGAGAAAAAAACATTCAGTACTTC
.,TRBV7-9,few,TRBJ2-1,CASSSRSLGHNEQFF,TGTGCCAGCAGCTCCCGCTCGTTGGGACACAATGAGCAGTTCTTC
.,TRBV5-4,.,TRBJ2-1,CASSLGTYNEQFF,TGTGCCAGCAGCTTGGGGACCTACAATGAGCAGTTCTTC
.,TRBV11-2,.,TRBJ1-1,CASSLGSQGEAFF,TGTGCCAGCAGCTTAGGTTCACAGGGTGAAGCTTTCTTT
.,TRBV29-1,.,TRBJ1-4,CSTPAPGAGEKLFF,TGCAGCACCCCCGCCCCAGGGGCAGGTGAAAAACTGTTTTTT
TRBD1,TRBV18,.,TRBJ2-7,CASSDRDRGDEQYF,TGTGCCAGCTCCGACCGGGACAGGGGCGACGAGCAGTACTTC
TRBD1,TRBV5-1,.,TRBJ2-5,CASFDVQGARETQYF,TGCGCCAGCTTCGACGTACAGGGGGCGCGGGAGACCCAGTACTTC
TRBD2,TRBV28,.,TRBJ2-1,CASSRSSIMTSGTGNEQFF,TGTGCCAGCAGTCGATCCTCTATTATGACTAGCGGGACAGGTAATGAGCAGTTCTTC
TRBD2,TRBV27,.,TRBJ2-7,CASSSVTSGRGNEQYF,TGTGCCAGCAGTTCCGTGACTAGCGGGAGGGGCAACGAGCAGTACTTC
.,TRBV2,.,TRBJ2-1,CASHVDNEQFF,TGTGCCAGCCATGTGGACAATGAGCAGTTCTTC
.,TRBV4-3,.,TRBJ2-4,CASSQEDTSRDIQYF,TGCGCCAGCAGCCAAGAGGACACCAGCCGGGACATTCAGTACTTC
.,TRBV6-5,.,TRBJ1-1,CASSWTDMNTEAFF,TGTGCCAGCAGTTGGACAGACATGAACACTGAAGCTTTCTTT
.,TRBV29-1,.,TRBJ2-7,CSVGGLEGSYEQYF,TGCAGCGTTGGGGGTCTGGAAGGGTCCTACGAGCAGTACTTC